These 6 T cell receptor beta chains were sequenced from one sample in a study of blood T cell repertoires in COVID-19. This table comes from immunoSEQ multiplex PCR, and its TCRdb copy is limited to in-frame clones, with some not included. The sample includes fewer than 300,000 clones, less than 90% of them seen just once. Sequencing was performed on peripheral blood. The receptors originated from a man between 60 and 70 years old who had recovered from COVID-19.

V usage is TRBV27 and J usage is TRBJ1-1; TRBD1 aligns across 7 bases. The CDR3 loop spans 17 amino acids. Germline CDR1 MNHEY, CDR2 SMNVEV (reference sequence). V shed 6 bases, J shed 3 bases, and the junction held 16 bases outside the gene matches. The DNA for the CDR3 is TGTGCCAGCAGCTCGACAGGGATCCGAACGTCGGACACTGAAGCTTTCTTT. This codes for CASSSTGIRTSDTEAFF.

The chain has TRBV2 and TRBJ1-3; TRBD1 is a possible D gene (5 bases). The CDR3 runs 14 residues. Germline values: CDR1 SNHLY, CDR2 FYNNEI. Trimming shortened V by 2 bases and J by 2 bases, and 7 bases separated the two germline ends. CDR3 nucleotides: TGTGCCAGCAGTGAACCGGGGGCTGGAAACACCATATATTTT. It translates to CASSEPGAGNTIYF.

The V call is TRBV7-7, the J call TRBJ2-2, with a weak D call TRBD2 (6 bases). Germline V lookup: CDR1 SSHAT, CDR2 FNYEAQ (reference sequence). The CDR3 loop spans 15 amino acids. V was clipped by 5 bases and J by 8 bases, with 18 bases between them. The CDR3 region is CASSGRLAGQGELFF. The CDR3 DNA is TGTGCCAGCAGCGGCCGACTGGCGGGGCAGGGGGAGCTGTTTTTT.

The chain employs TRBV7-3 and TRBJ2-3; D is perhaps TRBD1 (6 bases). CDR3 length equals 16 residues. V lost 4 bases to trimming and J lost 0 bases, with 14 bases between them. The germline gives CDR1 SGHTA, CDR2 FQGTGA. The CDR3 region has the DNA TGTGCCAGCAGCTACACCGGGACACCGAGCACAGATACGCAGTATTTT. The encoded protein is CASSYTGTPSTDTQYF. The full variable domain, rest sourced from reference TRBV7-3 and TRBJ2-3, is GAGVSQTPSNKVTEKGKYVELRCDPISGHTALYWYRQSLGQGPEFLIYFQGTGAADDSGLPNDRFFAVRPEGSVSTLKIQRTERGDSAVYLCASSYTGTPSTDTQYFGPGTRLTVL.

This clone occurred a few times. J is TRBJ2-7 and V is TRBV3-1 (or the pseudogene TRBV3-2), with a tentative D call TRBD1 (6 bases). CDR1 is LGHDT, CDR2 YNNKEL, per germline (reference sequence). V was pared by 0 bases and J by 7 bases, with 13 bases between. The CDR3 loop spans 14 amino acids. The CDR3 loop reads CASSQDNRAGEQYF. Here the CDR3 DNA reads TGTGCCAGCAGCCAAGATAACAGGGCCGGGGAGCAGTACTTC.

V is TRBV5-1 and J is TRBJ1-1, with TRBD1 matching 12 bases. This CDR3 region has 18 residues. The V gene end was trimmed by 0 bases and the J gene end by 4 bases; junction bases not matched to a gene: 10. Germline lookup yields CDR1 SGHRS and CDR2 YFSETQ. The CDR3 region has the DNA TGCGCCAGCAGCTTGGGGGCCCGGGACAGGGGGCTTGGCACTGAAGCTTTCTTT. This translates into CASSLGARDRGLGTEAFF.